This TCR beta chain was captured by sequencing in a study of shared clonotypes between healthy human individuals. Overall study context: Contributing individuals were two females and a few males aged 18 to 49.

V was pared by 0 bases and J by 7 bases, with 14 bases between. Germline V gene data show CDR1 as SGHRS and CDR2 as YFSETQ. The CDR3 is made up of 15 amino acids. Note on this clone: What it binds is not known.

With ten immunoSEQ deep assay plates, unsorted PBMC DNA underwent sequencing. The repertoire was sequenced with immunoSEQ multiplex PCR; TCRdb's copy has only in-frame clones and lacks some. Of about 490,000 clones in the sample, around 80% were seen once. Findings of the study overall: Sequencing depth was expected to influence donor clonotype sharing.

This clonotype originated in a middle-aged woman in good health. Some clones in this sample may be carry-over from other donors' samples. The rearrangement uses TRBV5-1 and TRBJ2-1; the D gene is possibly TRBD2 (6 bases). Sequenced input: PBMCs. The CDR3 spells CASSLAVGGGNEQFF. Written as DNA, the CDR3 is TGCGCCAGCAGCTTGGCCGTGGGGGGAGGAAATGAGCAGTTCTTC.